This TCR beta chain was obtained from a study of T cells in Graves' hyperthyroidism and ophthalmopathy. It was considered stable Graves' hyperthyroidism when ophthalmopathy did not progress within 18 months. Diagnoses used clinical symptoms, serum thyroxine and TRAb, thyroid ultrasound and orbital computed tomography. RNA transcripts gave rise to amplified TCR beta CDR3 regions. The TCR CDR3 first-round RT-PCR relied on the HTBI primer set. Each CDR3 protein is one row after TCRdb ran MiXCR on the multiplex PCR reads. Altogether 540,000 or so distinct CDR3 sequences are present, about 15% being singletons, with the ten largest covering around 7.3%. There are 17 residues in the CDR3. Germline loops: CDR1 PRHDT, CDR2 FYEKMQ (reference sequence). Trimming removed 5 bases from V and 1 base from J, with 17 bases in between. This clonotype was counted only a few times.

The TCR originated in a woman aged 30 to 39 with Graves' hyperthyroidism. The sequenced sample was blood. J is TRBJ2-2 and V is TRBV13; D perhaps matches TRBD1 (5 bases). Written as DNA, the CDR3 is TGTGCCAGCAGCCCGACCCCCTGGACATGGAACACCGGGGAGCTGTTTTTT. As protein: CASSPTPWTWNTGELFF.